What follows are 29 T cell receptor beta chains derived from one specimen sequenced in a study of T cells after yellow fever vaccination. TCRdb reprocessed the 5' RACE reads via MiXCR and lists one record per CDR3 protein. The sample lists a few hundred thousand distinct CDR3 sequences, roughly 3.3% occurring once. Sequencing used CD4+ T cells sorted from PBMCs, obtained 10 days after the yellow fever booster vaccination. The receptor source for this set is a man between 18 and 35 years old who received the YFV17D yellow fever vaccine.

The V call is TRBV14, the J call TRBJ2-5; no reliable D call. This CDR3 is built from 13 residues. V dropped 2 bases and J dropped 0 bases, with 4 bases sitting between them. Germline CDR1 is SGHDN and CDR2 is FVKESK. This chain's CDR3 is CASSQQYQETQYF. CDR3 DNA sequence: TGTGCCAGCAGCCAACAGTACCAAGAGACCCAGTACTTC.

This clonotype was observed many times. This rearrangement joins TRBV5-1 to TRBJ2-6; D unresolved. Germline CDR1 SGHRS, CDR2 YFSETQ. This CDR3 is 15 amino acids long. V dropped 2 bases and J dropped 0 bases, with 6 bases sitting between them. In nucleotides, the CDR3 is TGCGCCAGCAGCTTCGGAAACTCTGGGGCCAACGTCCTGACTTTC. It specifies CASSFGNSGANVLTF.

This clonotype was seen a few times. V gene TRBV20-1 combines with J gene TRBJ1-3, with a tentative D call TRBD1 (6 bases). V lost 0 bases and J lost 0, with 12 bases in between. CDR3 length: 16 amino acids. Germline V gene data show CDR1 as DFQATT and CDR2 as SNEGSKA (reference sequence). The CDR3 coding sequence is TGCAGTGCTAGAGATCCAACAGGGCACTCTGGAAACACCATATATTTT. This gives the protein CSARDPTGHSGNTIYF.

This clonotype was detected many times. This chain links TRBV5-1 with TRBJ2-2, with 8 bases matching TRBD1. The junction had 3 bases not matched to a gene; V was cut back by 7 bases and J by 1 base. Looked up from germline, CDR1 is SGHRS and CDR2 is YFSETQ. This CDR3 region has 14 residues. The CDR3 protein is CASWGQENTGELFF. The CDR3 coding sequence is TGCGCCAGCTGGGGACAGGAGAACACCGGGGAGCTGTTTTTT. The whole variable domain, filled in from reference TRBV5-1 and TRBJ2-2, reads KAGVTQTPRYLIKTRGQQVTLSCSPISGHRSVSWYQQTPGQGLQFLFEYFSETQRNKGNFPGRFSGRQFSNSRSEMNVSTLELGDSALYLCASWGQENTGELFFGEGSRLTVL.

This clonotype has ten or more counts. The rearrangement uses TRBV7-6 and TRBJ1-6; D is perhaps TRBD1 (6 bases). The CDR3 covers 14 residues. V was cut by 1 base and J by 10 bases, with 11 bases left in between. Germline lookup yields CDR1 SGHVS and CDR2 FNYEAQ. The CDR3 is CASSLGQERSPLHF. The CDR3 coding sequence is TGTGCCAGCAGCTTAGGACAGGAGAGGTCACCCCTCCACTTT.

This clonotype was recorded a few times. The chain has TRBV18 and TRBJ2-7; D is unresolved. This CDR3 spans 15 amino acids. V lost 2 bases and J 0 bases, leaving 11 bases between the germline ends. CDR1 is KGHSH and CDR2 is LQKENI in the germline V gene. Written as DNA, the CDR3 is TGTGCCAGCTCACCAGGAACAGACTTCTCCTACGAGCAGTACTTC. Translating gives CASSPGTDFSYEQYF.

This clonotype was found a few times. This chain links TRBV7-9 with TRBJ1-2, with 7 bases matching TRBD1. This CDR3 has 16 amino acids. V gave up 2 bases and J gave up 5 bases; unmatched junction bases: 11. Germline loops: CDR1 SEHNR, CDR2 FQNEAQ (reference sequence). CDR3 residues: CASSLTAGDSSYGYTF. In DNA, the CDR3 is TGTGCCAGCAGCTTAACTGCCGGGGACAGTTCATATGGCTACACCTTC.

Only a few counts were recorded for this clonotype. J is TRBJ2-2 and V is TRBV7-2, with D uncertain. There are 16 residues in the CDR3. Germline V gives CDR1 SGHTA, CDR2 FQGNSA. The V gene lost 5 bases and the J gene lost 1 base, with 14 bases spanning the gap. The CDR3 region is CASSRLSLWNTGELFF. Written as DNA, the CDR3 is TGTGCCAGCAGCCGGCTTTCACTTTGGAACACCGGGGAGCTGTTTTTT.

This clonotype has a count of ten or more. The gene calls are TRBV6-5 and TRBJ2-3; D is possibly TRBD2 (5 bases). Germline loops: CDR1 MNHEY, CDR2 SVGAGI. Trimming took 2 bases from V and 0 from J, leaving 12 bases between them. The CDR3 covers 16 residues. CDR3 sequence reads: CASSYRGRTSTDTQYF. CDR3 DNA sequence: TGTGCCAGCAGTTACCGCGGACGGACTAGCACAGATACGCAGTATTTT.

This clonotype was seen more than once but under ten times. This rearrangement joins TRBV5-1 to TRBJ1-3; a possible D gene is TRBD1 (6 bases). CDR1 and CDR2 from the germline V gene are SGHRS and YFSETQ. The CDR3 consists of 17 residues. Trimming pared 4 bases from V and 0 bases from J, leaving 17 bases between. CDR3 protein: CASSILRDTRSGNTIYF. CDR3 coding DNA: TGCGCCAGCAGCATTCTCCGGGACACACGCTCTGGAAACACCATATATTTT.

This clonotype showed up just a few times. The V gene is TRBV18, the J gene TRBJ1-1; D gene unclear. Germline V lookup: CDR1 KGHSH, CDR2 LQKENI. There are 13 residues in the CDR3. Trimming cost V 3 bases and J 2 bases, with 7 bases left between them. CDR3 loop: CASSPRINTEAFF. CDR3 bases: TGTGCCAGCTCACCGAGGATCAACACTGAAGCTTTCTTT.

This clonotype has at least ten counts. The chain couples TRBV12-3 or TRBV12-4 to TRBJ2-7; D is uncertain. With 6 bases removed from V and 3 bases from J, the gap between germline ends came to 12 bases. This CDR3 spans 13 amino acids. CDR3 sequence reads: CASSIGDFYEQYF. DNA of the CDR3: TGTGCCAGCAGCATTGGGGATTTCTACGAGCAGTACTTC.

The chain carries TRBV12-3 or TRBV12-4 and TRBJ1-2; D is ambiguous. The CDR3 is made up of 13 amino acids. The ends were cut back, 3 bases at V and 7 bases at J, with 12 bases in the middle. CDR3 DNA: TGTGCCAGCAGTTTCACGGTCAGGTTTGGCTACACCTTC. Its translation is CASSFTVRFGYTF.

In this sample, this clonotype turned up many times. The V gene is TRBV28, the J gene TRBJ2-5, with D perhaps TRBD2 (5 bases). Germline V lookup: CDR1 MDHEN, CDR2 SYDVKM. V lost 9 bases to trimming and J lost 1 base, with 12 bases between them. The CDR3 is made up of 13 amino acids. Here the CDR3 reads CASQNGGQETQYF. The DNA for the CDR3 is TGTGCCAGTCAAAACGGAGGCCAAGAGACCCAGTACTTC.

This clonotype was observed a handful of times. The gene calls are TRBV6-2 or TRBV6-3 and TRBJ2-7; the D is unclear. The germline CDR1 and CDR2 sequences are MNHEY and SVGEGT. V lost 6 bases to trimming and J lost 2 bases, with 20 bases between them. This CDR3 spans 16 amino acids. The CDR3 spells CASSAKYRDLTYEQYV. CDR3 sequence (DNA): TGTGCCAGCAGCGCTAAGTACCGCGACCTTACCTACGAGCAGTACGTC.

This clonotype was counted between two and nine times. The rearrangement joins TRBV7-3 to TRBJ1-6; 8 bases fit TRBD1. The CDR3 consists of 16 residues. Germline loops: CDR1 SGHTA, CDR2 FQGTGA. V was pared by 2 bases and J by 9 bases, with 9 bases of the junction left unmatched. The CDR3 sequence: CASSLEWTGNRSPLHF. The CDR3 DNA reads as TGTGCCAGCAGCTTAGAATGGACAGGGAACCGTTCACCCCTCCACTTT.

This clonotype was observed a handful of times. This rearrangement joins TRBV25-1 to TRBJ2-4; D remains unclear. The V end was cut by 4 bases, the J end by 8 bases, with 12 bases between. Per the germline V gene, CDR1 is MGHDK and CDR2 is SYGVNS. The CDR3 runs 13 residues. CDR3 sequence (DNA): TGTGCCAGCAGTGGGGCTGGCTGGGACATTCAGTACTTC. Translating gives CASSGAGWDIQYF.

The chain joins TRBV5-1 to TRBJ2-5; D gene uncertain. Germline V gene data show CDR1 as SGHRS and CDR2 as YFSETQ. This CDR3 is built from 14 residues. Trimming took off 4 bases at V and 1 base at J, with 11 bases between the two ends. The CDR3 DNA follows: TGCGCCAGCAGCCCTGACCTGGGCCAAGAGACCCAGTACTTC. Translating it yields CASSPDLGQETQYF.

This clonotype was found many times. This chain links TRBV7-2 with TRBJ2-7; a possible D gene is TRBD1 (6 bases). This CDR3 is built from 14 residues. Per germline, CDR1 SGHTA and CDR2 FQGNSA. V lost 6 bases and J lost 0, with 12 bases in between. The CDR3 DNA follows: TGTGCCAGCAGGCCGGACAGACACTCCTACGAGCAGTACTTC. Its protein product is CASRPDRHSYEQYF. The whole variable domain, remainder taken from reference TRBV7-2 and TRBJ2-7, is GAGVSQSPSNKVTEKGKDVELRCDPISGHTALYWYRQSLGQGLEFLIYFQGNSAPDKSGLPSDRFSAERTGGSVSTLTIQRTQQEDSAVYLCASRPDRHSYEQYFGPGTRLTVT.

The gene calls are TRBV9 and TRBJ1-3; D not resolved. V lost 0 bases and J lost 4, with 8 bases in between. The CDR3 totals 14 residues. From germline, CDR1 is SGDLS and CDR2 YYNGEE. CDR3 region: CASSVGLGGNTIYF. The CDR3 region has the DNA TGTGCCAGCAGCGTAGGCCTGGGAGGAAACACCATATATTTT.

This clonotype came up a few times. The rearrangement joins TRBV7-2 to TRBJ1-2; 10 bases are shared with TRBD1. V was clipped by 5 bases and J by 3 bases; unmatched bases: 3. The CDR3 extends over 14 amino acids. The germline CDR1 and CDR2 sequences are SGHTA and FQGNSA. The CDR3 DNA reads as TGTGCCAGCAGCCTAGGGACAGGGGACTATGGCTACACCTTC. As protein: CASSLGTGDYGYTF.

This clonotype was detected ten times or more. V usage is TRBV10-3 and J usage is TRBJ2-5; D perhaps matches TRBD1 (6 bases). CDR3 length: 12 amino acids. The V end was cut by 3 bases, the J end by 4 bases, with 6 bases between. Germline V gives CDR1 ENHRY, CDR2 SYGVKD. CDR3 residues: CAISDRGETQYF. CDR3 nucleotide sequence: TGTGCCATCAGTGACAGGGGAGAGACCCAGTACTTC.

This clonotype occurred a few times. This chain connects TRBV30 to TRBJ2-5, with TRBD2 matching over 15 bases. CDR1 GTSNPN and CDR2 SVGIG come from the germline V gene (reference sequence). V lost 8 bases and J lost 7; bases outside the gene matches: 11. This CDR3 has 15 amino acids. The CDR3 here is CARGTSGGKGGTQYF. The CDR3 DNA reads TGTGCCCGCGGGACTAGCGGGGGGAAAGGGGGGACCCAGTACTTC.

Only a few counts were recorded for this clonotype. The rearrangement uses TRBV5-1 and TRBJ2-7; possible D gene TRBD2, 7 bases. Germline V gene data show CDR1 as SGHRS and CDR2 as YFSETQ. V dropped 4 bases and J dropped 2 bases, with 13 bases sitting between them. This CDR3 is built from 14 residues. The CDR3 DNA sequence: TGCGCCAGCAGCGGGGGGGGCCTGGCCTACGAGCAGTACTTC. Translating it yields CASSGGGLAYEQYF.

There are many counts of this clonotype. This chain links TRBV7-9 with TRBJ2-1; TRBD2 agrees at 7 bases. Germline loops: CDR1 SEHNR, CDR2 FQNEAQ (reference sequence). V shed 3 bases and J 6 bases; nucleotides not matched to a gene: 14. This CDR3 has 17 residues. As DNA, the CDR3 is TGTGCCAGCAGCTTGGCGGGCCTTGGGGGGGGATCCAATGAGCAGTTCTTC. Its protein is CASSLAGLGGGSNEQFF.

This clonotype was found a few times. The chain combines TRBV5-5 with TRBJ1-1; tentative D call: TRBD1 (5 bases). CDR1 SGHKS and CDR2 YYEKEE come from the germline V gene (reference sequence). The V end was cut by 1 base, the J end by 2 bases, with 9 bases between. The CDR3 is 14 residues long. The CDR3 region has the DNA TGTGCCAGCAGCTTGTGGACACCCAACACTGAAGCTTTCTTT. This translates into CASSLWTPNTEAFF.

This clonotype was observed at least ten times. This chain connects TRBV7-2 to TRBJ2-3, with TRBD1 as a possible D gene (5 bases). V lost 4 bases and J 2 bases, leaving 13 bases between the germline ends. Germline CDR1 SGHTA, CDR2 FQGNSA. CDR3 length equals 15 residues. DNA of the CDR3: TGTGCCAGCAGCTCCCATCCAGGGCTCACAGATACGCAGTATTTT. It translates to CASSSHPGLTDTQYF.

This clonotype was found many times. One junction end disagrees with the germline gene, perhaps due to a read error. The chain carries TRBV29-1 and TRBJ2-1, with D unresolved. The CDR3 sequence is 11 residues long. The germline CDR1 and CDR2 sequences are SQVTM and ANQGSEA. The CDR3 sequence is CSVDENGSYVF. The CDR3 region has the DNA TGCAGCGTGGACGAGAACGGGTCCTACGTTTTC.

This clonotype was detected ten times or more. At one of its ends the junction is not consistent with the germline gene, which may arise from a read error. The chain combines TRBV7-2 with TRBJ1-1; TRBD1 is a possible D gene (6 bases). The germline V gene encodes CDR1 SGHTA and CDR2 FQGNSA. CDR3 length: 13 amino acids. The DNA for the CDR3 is TGTGCCAGCAGCTTTCAGGGGAACACTGAAGTTTTCTTT. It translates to CASSFQGNTEVFF. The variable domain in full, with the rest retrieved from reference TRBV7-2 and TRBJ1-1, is GAGVSQSPSNKVTEKGKDVELRCDPISGHTALYWYRQSLGQGLEFLIYFQGNSAPDKSGLPSDRFSAERTGGSVSTLTIQRTQQEDSAVYLCASSFQGNTEVFFGQGTRLTVV.